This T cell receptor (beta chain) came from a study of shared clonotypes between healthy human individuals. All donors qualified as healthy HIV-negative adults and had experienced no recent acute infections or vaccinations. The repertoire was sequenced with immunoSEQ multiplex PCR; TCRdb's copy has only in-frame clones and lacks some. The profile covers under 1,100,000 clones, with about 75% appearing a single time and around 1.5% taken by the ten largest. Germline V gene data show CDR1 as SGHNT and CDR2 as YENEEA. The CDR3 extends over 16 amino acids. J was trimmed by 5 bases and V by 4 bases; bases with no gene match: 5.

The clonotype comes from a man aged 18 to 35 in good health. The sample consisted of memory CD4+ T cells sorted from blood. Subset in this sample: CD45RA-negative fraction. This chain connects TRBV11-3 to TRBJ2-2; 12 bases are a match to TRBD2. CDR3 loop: CASSSYGLAGTGELFF. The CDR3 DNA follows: TGTGCCAGCAGCTCTTATGGACTAGCGGGGACCGGGGAGCTGTTTTTT.